This TCR beta chain appears in the sequencing data of a study of shared T cell receptors in the human thymus. Data came from immunoSEQ multiplex PCR; TCRdb stores just in-frame clones and leaves some out. The table shows 500,000 to 850,000 clones, with over 75% occurring only once. This clone has only one observation. The germline V gene encodes CDR1 SGHAT and CDR2 FQNNGV. Trimming removed 2 bases at V and 6 bases at J, with 8 bases between. The CDR3 is made up of 14 amino acids. A further study also used this sample, focusing on human thymus T cells. In that study: Infants served as donors; they were healthy and Finnish and were having corrective surgery for congenital heart defects. Thymic samples were excised during corrective heart operations. Unrelated individuals had highly overlapping thymic repertoires, as reported in related research.

The sample was thymocytes. V and J are TRBV11-2 and TRBJ1-6; D possibly corresponds to TRBD1 (6 bases). This receptor was identified in a boy under two years old with a congenital heart defect. The CDR3 DNA follows: TGTGCCAGCAGCTTACAGGGGCTTAATTCACCCCTCCACTTT. As protein: CASSLQGLNSPLHF.